This T cell receptor beta chain comes out of a study of vaccination and CD4 T cells after COVID-19. With regard to this clonotype: Antigen specificity is unknown.

An Oncomine TCR Beta short-read assay was used to sequence the DNA from cultured CD4+ T cells. TCRdb itself ran the PCR reads through MiXCR, one entry per CDR3 protein. The sample lists some 15,000 distinct CDR3 sequences, 52% seen once, with under 8.5% in the top ten. Unmatched junction bases numbered 6, after V lost 1 base and J lost 1 base. The CDR3 is 16 residues long. The germline V gene has CDR1 DFQATT and CDR2 SNEGSKA (reference sequence). The treatment here: approximately nine-day PBMC culture with coronavirus spike peptide pools or control peptides (ViraFEST assay). The chain joins TRBV20-1 to TRBJ2-1; 8 bases fit TRBD2. Sequenced sample: CD4+ T cells from blood, cultured in vitro. The TCR was taken from a human donor who had recovered from COVID-19. CDR3 DNA sequence: TGCAGTGCTAGAGCGGCAGCGGGAGTGTCCTACAATGAGCAGTTCTTC. It is translated as CSARAAAGVSYNEQFF.